Listed below are T cell receptor beta chains from one sample, sequenced in a study of blood T cell repertoires in COVID-19. Sequenced by immunoSEQ multiplex PCR; TCRdb stores in-frame clones only, minus some. The sample lists about 76,000 clones, approximately 88% occurring once. What was sequenced was peripheral blood. These receptor sequences come from a man aged 50 to 60 with active COVID-19. CDR3s leave out the opening cysteine and the closing phenylalanine or tryptophan. Fields, in order: clone size, J gene, V gene, CDR3 protein. Clone size is stated in some rows and not others, as once, few, many or a class when expanded.

>.|TRBJ2-1|TRBV7-6
ASSFGGQMVGNEQF
>.|TRBJ2-3|TRBV14
ASSQDNGYTQY
>.|TRBJ1-1|TRBV5-1
ASSQDSNTEAF
>.|TRBJ1-4|TRBV5-4
ASSSSPTRGREKLF
>few|TRBJ1-2|TRBV5-1
ASSPTGPNYGYT
>.|TRBJ2-1|TRBV5-1
ASSGLPTSGGGNEQF
>.|TRBJ1-1|TRBV9
ASSEQGDTEAF
>.|TRBJ2-7|TRBV21-1
ASLESSYEQY
>.|TRBJ1-6|TRBV10-3
AISDAGQGDGSPLH
>.|TRBJ2-1|TRBV5-1
ASSPDPSSGGNEQF
>.|TRBJ2-5|TRBV19
ASSDTGGGHETQY
>.|TRBJ2-3|TRBV5-6
ASRWTSSADTQY
>many|TRBJ2-3|TRBV5-5
ASSLTGRPDTQY
>.|TRBJ2-7|TRBV4-1
ASSQVALGGYEQY
>.|TRBJ2-5|TRBV28
ASSLQGAWETQY
>.|TRBJ1-5|TRBV27
ASSSIGGSKGQPQH
>.|TRBJ2-1|TRBV5-5
ASSVRLAGGPSHNEQF
>.|TRBJ2-6|TRBV7-8
ASSPDRPSGANVLT
>.|TRBJ2-5|TRBV9
ASSVSNQETQY
>.|TRBJ1-2|TRBV5-5
ASSLPQYGYT
>.|TRBJ2-3|TRBV3-1/TRBV3-2
ASSQDQTSGDTQY
>.|TRBJ2-2|TRBV6-5
ASRDRGRGAGELF
>.|TRBJ1-1|TRBV6-6
ASSPGQGGVEAF
>.|TRBJ2-2|TRBV7-9
ASSSHSDIGELF
>.|TRBJ2-7|TRBV4-2
ASSQDFQKGREQY
>.|TRBJ2-4|TRBV30
AWRGGVLAKNIQY
>.|TRBJ2-2|TRBV7-2
ASSSRRTGVATGELF
>.|TRBJ2-3|TRBV19
ASSRGLAGSPDTQY
>.|TRBJ2-3|TRBV5-1
ASSSIRLAGGMGTDTQY